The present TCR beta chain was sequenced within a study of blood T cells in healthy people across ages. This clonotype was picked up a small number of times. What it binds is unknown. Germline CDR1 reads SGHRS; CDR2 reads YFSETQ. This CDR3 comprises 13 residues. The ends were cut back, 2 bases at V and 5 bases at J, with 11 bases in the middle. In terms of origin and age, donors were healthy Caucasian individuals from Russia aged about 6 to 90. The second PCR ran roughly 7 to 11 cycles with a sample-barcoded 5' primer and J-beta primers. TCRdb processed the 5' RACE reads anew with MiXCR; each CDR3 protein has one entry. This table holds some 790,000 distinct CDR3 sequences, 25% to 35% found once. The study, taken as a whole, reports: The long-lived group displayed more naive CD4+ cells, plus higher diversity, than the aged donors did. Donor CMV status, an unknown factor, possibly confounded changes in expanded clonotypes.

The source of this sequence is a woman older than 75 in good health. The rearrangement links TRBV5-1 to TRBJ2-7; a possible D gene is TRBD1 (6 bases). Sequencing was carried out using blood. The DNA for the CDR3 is TGCGCCAGCAGCTTTGCACAGGGCCACGAGCAGTACTTC. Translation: CASSFAQGHEQYF.